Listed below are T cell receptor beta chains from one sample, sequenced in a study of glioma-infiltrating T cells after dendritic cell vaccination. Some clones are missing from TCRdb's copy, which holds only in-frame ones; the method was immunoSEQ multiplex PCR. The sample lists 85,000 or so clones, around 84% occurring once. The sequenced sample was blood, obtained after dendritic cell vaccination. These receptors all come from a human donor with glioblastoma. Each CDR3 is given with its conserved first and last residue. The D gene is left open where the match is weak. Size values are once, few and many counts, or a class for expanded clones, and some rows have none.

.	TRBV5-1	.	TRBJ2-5	CASGQSGGGGGETQYF	TGCGCCAGCGGTCAATCTGGAGGGGGCGGAGGAGAGACCCAGTACTTC
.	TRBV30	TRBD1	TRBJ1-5	CAWSAPGQGGVGSNQPQHF	TGTGCCTGGAGTGCCCCGGGACAGGGTGGGGTGGGGAGCAATCAGCCCCAGCATTTT
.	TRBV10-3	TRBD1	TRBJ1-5	CAISIGQGNQPQHF	TGTGCCATCTCCATTGGACAGGGAAATCAGCCCCAGCATTTT
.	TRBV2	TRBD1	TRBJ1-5	CASSERGTGHQPQHF	TGTGCCAGCAGTGAAAGGGGGACAGGCCATCAGCCCCAGCATTTT
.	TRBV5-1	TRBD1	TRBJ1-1	CASTNTGDGTEAFF	TGCGCCAGCACCAACACAGGGGATGGGACTGAAGCTTTCTTT
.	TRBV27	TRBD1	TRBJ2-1	CASRTGIEQFF	TGTGCCAGCAGGACAGGGATTGAGCAGTTCTTC
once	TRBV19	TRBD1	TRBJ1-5	CASSTPGQGALGQPQHF	TGTGCCAGTAGTACTCCGGGACAGGGGGCTCTCGGGCAGCCCCAGCATTTT
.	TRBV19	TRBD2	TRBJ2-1	CASSITAGGPNEQFF	TGTGCCAGTAGTATAACGGCGGGAGGGCCGAATGAGCAGTTCTTC
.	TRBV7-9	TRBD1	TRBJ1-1	CASSLAGQGNTEAFF	TGTGCCAGCAGCTTAGCCGGACAGGGGAACACTGAAGCTTTCTTT
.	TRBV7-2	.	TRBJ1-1	CASSPQGTQGTEAFF	TGTGCCAGCAGCCCTCAGGGGACCCAGGGGACTGAAGCTTTCTTT
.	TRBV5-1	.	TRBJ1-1	CASSSGWSTEAFF	TGCGCCAGCAGCAGCGGTTGGAGCACTGAAGCTTTCTTT
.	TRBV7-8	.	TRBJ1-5	CASSLGQVSNQPQHF	TGTGCCAGCAGCTTAGGACAGGTTAGCAATCAGCCCCAGCATTTT
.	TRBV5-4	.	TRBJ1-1	CASSLSGAGTEAFF	TGTGCCAGCAGCTTGTCAGGGGCAGGGACTGAAGCTTTCTTT
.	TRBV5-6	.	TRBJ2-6	CASRRGSGANVLTF	TGTGCCAGCAGGCGGGGTTCTGGGGCCAACGTCCTGACTTTC
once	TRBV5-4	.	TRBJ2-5	CASSLGGFGETQYF	TGTGCCAGCAGCTTGGGAGGCTTTGGGGAGACCCAGTACTTC
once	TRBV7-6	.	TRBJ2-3	CASGTGTQYF	TGTGCCAGCGGCACGGGTACGCAGTATTTT
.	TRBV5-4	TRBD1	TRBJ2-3	CASSKGQTSTDTQYF	TGTGCCAGCAGCAAGGGACAGACTAGCACAGATACGCAGTATTTT
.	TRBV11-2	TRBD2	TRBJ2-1	CASSGAQGLAGVYNEQFF	TGTGCCAGCAGCGGAGCCCAGGGACTAGCGGGGGTATACAATGAGCAGTTCTTC
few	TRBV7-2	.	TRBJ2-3	CASSGKGEGQYF	TGTGCCAGCAGCGGGAAGGGAGAGGGGCAGTATTTT
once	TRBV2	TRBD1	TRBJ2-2	CASSLTPGGQGAKSGELFF	TGTGCCAGCAGTCTAACCCCTGGGGGACAGGGGGCTAAGTCCGGGGAGCTGTTTTTT
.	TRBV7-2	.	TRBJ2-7	CASSPRGAAYEQYF	TGTGCCAGCAGCCCCCGGGGGGCGGCCTACGAGCAGTACTTC
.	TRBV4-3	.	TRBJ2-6	CASSQDWGGYFSGANVLTF	TGCGCCAGCAGCCAAGACTGGGGGGGCTACTTCTCTGGGGCCAACGTCCTGACTTTC
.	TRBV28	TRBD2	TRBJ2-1	CASSTTSGRARGNEQFF	TGTGCCAGCAGCACGACTAGCGGGAGGGCCCGAGGCAATGAGCAGTTCTTC
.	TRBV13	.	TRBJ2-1	CASSLGRGTEQFF	TGTGCCAGCAGCTTAGGCCGGGGGACTGAGCAGTTCTTC
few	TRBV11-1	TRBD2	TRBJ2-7	CASTQKRTSDHYEQYF	TGTGCCAGCACACAGAAAAGGACTAGCGATCACTACGAGCAGTACTTC
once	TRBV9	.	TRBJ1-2	CASSPGGSHNNYGYTF	TGTGCCAGCAGCCCGGGGGGCAGCCACAATAACTATGGCTACACCTTC
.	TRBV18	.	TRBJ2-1	CASSPPVGRNNEQFF	TGTGCCAGCTCACCACCGGTGGGGCGGAACAATGAGCAGTTCTTC
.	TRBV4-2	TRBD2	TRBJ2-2	CASSQDLPSGYTGELFF	TGTGCCAGCAGCCAAGATCTCCCTAGCGGGTACACCGGGGAGCTGTTTTTT
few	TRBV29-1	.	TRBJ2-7	CSVNRANTYEQYF	TGCAGCGTGAACAGGGCGAATACCTACGAGCAGTACTTC
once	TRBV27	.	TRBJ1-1	CASSLGGWDTEAFF	TGTGCCAGCAGTTTAGGGGGCTGGGACACTGAAGCTTTCTTT
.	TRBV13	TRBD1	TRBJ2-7	CASSSRQGNAYEQYF	TGTGCCAGCAGCTCGAGACAGGGAAACGCCTACGAGCAGTACTTC
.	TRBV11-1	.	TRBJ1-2	CASSLERGGYTF	TGTGCCAGCAGCCTAGAAAGGGGAGGCTACACCTTC
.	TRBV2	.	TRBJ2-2	CASSGGAIQPANTGELFF	TGTGCCAGCAGTGGTGGGGCGATCCAGCCGGCGAACACCGGGGAGCTGTTTTTT
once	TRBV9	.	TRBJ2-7	CASSVGGYHEQYF	TGTGCCAGCAGCGTCGGAGGTTACCACGAGCAGTACTTC
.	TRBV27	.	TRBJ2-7	CASSPAKGGDFYEQYF	TGTGCCAGCAGTCCCGCGAAGGGAGGTGATTTCTACGAGCAGTACTTC